This is a list of T cell receptor beta chains from one sample in a study of blood T cell repertoires in COVID-19. Method: immunoSEQ multiplex PCR; TCRdb's copy keeps in-frame clones and lacks some. Of 300,000 or so clones in the sample, 85% to 90% were seen once. The source material was PBMCs or T cells enriched from blood (not recorded which). All receptors derive from a woman in her forties or fifties who had been exposed to COVID-19. Each CDR3 is given with its conserved first and last residue. The D gene is left open where the match is weak. Not every row has a clone size; where given, it reads once, few, many or a size class.

TRBV7-8	once	TRBJ2-1	.	CASSPMGLDEQFF	TGTGCCAGCAGCCCTATGGGGCTCGATGAGCAGTTCTTC
TRBV5-6	.	TRBJ1-1	.	CASSPRASLNTEAFF	TGTGCCAGCAGCCCGCGGGCCAGTTTGAACACTGAAGCTTTCTTT
TRBV4-1	.	TRBJ1-5	.	CASSQDRALIQPQHF	TGCGCCAGCAGCCAAGACAGGGCTTTGATTCAGCCCCAGCATTTT
TRBV2	.	TRBJ2-3	.	CASSEAGRTDTQYF	TGTGCCAGCAGTGAAGCGGGGCGCACAGATACGCAGTATTTT
TRBV5-6	.	TRBJ2-2	.	CASSSLRTNTGELFF	TGTGCCAGCAGCTCACTACGTACGAACACCGGGGAGCTGTTTTTT
TRBV19	.	TRBJ1-5	.	CASSIAGYGQPQHF	TGTGCCAGTAGTATAGCAGGGTATGGTCAGCCCCAGCATTTT
TRBV19	.	TRBJ2-7	TRBD1	CASSIGPGTGREQYF	TGTGCCAGTAGTATCGGCCCCGGGACAGGTCGGGAGCAGTACTTC
TRBV2	.	TRBJ1-1	TRBD1	CASSAGTAGMNTEAFF	TGTGCCAGCAGCGCCGGGACAGCCGGTATGAACACTGAAGCTTTCTTT
TRBV28	once	TRBJ2-7	TRBD1	CASSPTGEYYEQYF	TGTGCCAGCAGCCCGACAGGGGAATACTACGAGCAGTACTTC
TRBV7-8	.	TRBJ1-1	TRBD1	CASSSNRDSVTNTEAFF	TGTGCCAGCAGCTCGAACCGGGACAGTGTAACGAACACTGAAGCTTTCTTT
TRBV2	.	TRBJ2-2	TRBD2	CASSLLPGGANTGELFF	TGTGCCAGCAGCCTTCTGCCCGGGGGGGCGAACACCGGGGAGCTGTTTTTT
TRBV4-1	.	TRBJ1-5	.	CASSQVSGSSNQPQHF	TGCGCCAGCAGCCAAGTAAGCGGCAGTAGCAATCAGCCCCAGCATTTT
TRBV7-2	few	TRBJ1-5	.	CASSLRQGNQPQHF	TGTGCCAGCAGCTTAAGACAGGGCAATCAGCCCCAGCATTTT
TRBV25-1	.	TRBJ2-1	.	CASGGYNGNEQFF	TGTGCCAGCGGAGGGTACAACGGGAATGAGCAGTTCTTC
TRBV2	.	TRBJ2-7	TRBD2	CASSDRGGDEQYF	TGTGCCAGCAGTGACCGGGGGGGCGACGAGCAGTACTTC
TRBV29-1	.	TRBJ1-3	TRBD1	CSVNGQGGNTIYF	TGCAGCGTTAACGGACAGGGTGGAAACACCATATATTTT
TRBV7-2	.	TRBJ1-1	TRBD1	CASSSTGSTEAFF	TGTGCCAGCAGCTCGACAGGGAGCACTGAAGCTTTCTTT
TRBV2	few	TRBJ1-2	TRBD1	CATPPFDRDNYGYTF	TGTGCCACCCCCCCCTTCGACAGGGACAACTATGGCTACACCTTC
TRBV7-2	.	TRBJ1-5	TRBD1	CASSLGRQGVGQPQHF	TGTGCCAGCAGCTTAGGTAGACAGGGGGTTGGGCAGCCCCAGCATTTT
TRBV30	.	TRBJ1-5	.	CAWSLQGNQPQHF	TGTGCCTGGAGTCTCCAGGGGAATCAGCCCCAGCATTTT
TRBV13	.	TRBJ2-1	TRBD2	CARRAAAGGFTYNEQFF	TGTGCCCGCAGGGCCGCGGCGGGGGGGTTCACCTACAATGAGCAGTTCTTC
TRBV5-1	.	TRBJ1-2	.	CASSPAGGPPQGYTF	TGCGCCAGCAGCCCGGCGGGGGGGCCCCCGCAAGGCTACACCTTC
TRBV7-6	.	TRBJ2-2	TRBD2	CASSSGLAGATGELFF	TGTGCCAGCAGCTCCGGACTAGCGGGGGCCACCGGGGAGCTGTTTTTT
TRBV14	.	TRBJ2-3	TRBD1	CASSQALPGQGIADTQYF	TGTGCCAGCAGCCAAGCCCTACCGGGACAGGGGATCGCAGATACGCAGTATTTT
TRBV7-2	.	TRBJ2-3	TRBD1	CASSPGDRDKYF	TGTGCCAGCAGCCCCGGGGACAGGGACAAGTATTTT
TRBV3-1/TRBV3-2	.	TRBJ2-7	.	CASSQDGTPYEQYF	TGTGCCAGCAGCCAAGACGGGACACCCTACGAGCAGTACTTC
TRBV18	.	TRBJ1-2	.	CASSPDSRNGYTF	TGTGCCAGCTCACCAGACAGCAGGAACGGCTACACCTTC
TRBV7-2	.	TRBJ1-6	.	CASSTPGGFSLHF	TGTGCCAGCAGCACGCCGGGGGGCTTTTCCCTCCACTTT
TRBV5-4	.	TRBJ2-7	TRBD2	CASSPAGGTAGGPRYEQYF	TGTGCCAGCAGCCCGGCGGGAGGCACAGCGGGGGGGCCACGGTACGAGCAGTACTTC
TRBV11-2	.	TRBJ2-1	TRBD1	CASSLAQGARSYNEQFF	TGTGCCAGCAGCTTAGCTCAGGGGGCCCGGTCCTACAATGAGCAGTTCTTC
TRBV28	.	TRBJ1-2	.	CASSSSGLYYGYTF	TGTGCCAGCAGTTCGTCGGGACTCTACTATGGCTACACCTTC
TRBV7-2	.	TRBJ2-5	.	CASSFQGGQETQYF	TGTGCCAGCAGCTTTCAAGGGGGCCAAGAGACCCAGTACTTC
TRBV7-2	.	TRBJ1-4	.	CASSLSFGNEKLFF	TGTGCCAGCAGCTTATCCTTCGGGAATGAAAAACTGTTTTTT
TRBV28	.	TRBJ1-2	TRBD1	CASSSTPTGGGYGYTF	TGTGCCAGCAGTTCAACCCCGACAGGGGGAGGTTATGGCTACACCTTC
TRBV28	.	TRBJ1-3	TRBD1	CASTPTGLIDTIYF	TGTGCCAGCACCCCGACAGGGCTGATAGACACCATATATTTT
TRBV9	once	TRBJ2-1	.	CASSVGGEQYNEQFF	TGTGCCAGCAGCGTAGGGGGGGAACAGTACAATGAGCAGTTCTTC
TRBV3-1/TRBV3-2	.	TRBJ2-1	TRBD2	CASSETGTSGGGQFF	TGTGCCAGCAGCGAAACCGGGACTAGCGGGGGAGGGCAGTTCTTC
TRBV11-2	.	TRBJ1-2	.	CASSPVEGKDYGYTF	TGTGCCAGCTCCCCGGTGGAGGGCAAGGACTATGGCTACACCTTC
TRBV3-1/TRBV3-2	.	TRBJ1-1	TRBD1	CASSYTGGTEAFF	TGTGCCAGCAGCTACACAGGGGGGACTGAAGCTTTCTTT
TRBV24-1	.	TRBJ2-1	TRBD2	CATSDPGTSGGLSLNEQFF	TGTGCCACCAGTGACCCCGGGACTAGCGGGGGCCTAAGTCTCAATGAGCAGTTCTTC
TRBV11-3	.	TRBJ2-7	.	CASSLDTGINEQYF	TGTGCCAGCAGCTTAGATACCGGGATAAACGAGCAGTACTTC
TRBV20-1	.	TRBJ2-5	.	CSASGDISGQETQYF	TGCAGTGCTAGTGGGGACATCTCCGGCCAAGAGACCCAGTACTTC
TRBV21-1	.	TRBJ2-3	.	CASSISGVPTDTQYF	TGTGCCAGCAGCATCTCAGGGGTACCCACAGATACGCAGTATTTT
TRBV5-5	.	TRBJ2-3	TRBD2	CASSLNGGGGRDTQYF	TGTGCCAGCAGCTTGAATGGTGGCGGGGGGCGAGATACGCAGTATTTT
TRBV4-1	.	TRBJ2-7	.	CASRGGTGTYEQYF	TGCGCCAGCCGGGGGGGGACAGGGACCTACGAGCAGTACTTC
TRBV3-1/TRBV3-2	.	TRBJ2-7	TRBD2	CASSQFAGLAGGEQYF	TGTGCCAGCAGCCAATTTGCCGGACTAGCGGGGGGCGAGCAGTACTTC
TRBV10-3	many	TRBJ1-1	.	CAISESAGIGDTEAFF	TGTGCCATCAGTGAGTCGGCGGGAATTGGGGACACTGAAGCTTTCTTT
TRBV5-1	.	TRBJ1-1	TRBD1	CASSPTGQGGIRAEAFF	TGCGCCAGCAGCCCGACCGGACAGGGAGGGATTCGGGCTGAAGCTTTCTTT
TRBV7-2	.	TRBJ2-1	TRBD2	CASSSAGGPYNEQFF	TGTGCCAGCAGCTCCGCGGGGGGGCCCTACAATGAGCAGTTCTTC
TRBV7-2	.	TRBJ1-5	.	CASSFGGAGQPQHF	TGTGCCAGCAGCTTTGGGGGGGCTGGGCAGCCCCAGCATTTT
TRBV7-2	.	TRBJ2-3	TRBD2	CASSALAGTDTQYF	TGTGCCAGCAGCGCACTAGCGGGGACAGATACGCAGTATTTT
TRBV28	.	TRBJ1-5	.	CASSLFDQPQHF	TGTGCCAGCAGTTTATTCGATCAGCCCCAGCATTTT
TRBV27	.	TRBJ1-6	TRBD1	CASSPGQGNSPLHF	TGTGCCAGCAGTCCGGGACAGGGTAATTCACCCCTCCACTTT
TRBV6-5	.	TRBJ2-7	TRBD1	CASSSGQSYEQYF	TGTGCCAGCAGTTCGGGACAGTCCTACGAGCAGTACTTC
TRBV6-5	.	TRBJ1-2	TRBD1	CASSYGGQFGYTF	TGTGCCAGCAGTTACGGGGGACAGTTTGGCTACACCTTC
TRBV2	.	TRBJ1-1	.	CASSEVPGINEAFF	TGTGCCAGCAGTGAAGTTCCGGGAATAAATGAAGCTTTCTTT
TRBV7-2	once	TRBJ1-2	TRBD1	CASSGGDRLFYGYTF	TGTGCCAGCAGCGGGGGGGACAGGCTTTTCTATGGCTACACCTTC